Shown below are 17 T cell receptor beta chains from a single sample sequenced in a study of CD8+CD57+ T cells in acquired aplastic anemia. CD8+CD57+ cell expansion, shown by flow cytometry, had occurred in the patients selected for sequencing. Genomic DNA was employed as the template in profiling TCR beta VDJ and CDR3. TCRdb passed the reads through MiXCR, listing each CDR3 protein once. This table holds 180,000 or so distinct CDR3 sequences, less than 60% found once. The sequenced sample was sorted CD4+, CD8+, or CD8+CD57+ T cells (not recorded which) from PBMCs. All receptors come from a human donor with aplastic anemia.

Ten or more counts support this clonotype. The gene calls are TRBV7-9 and TRBJ1-1; the D gene is possibly TRBD1 (5 bases). The CDR3 runs to 14 residues. The V gene lost 4 bases and the J gene lost 3 bases, with 12 bases spanning the gap. Germline V gives CDR1 SEHNR, CDR2 FQNEAQ (reference sequence). The CDR3, as DNA: TGTGCCAGCAGCTCGAAGGGCAGGGACACTGAAGCTTTCTTT. Translation: CASSSKGRDTEAFF.

This clonotype was observed at least ten times. This chain links TRBV20-1 with TRBJ1-2; TRBD1 might be the D (5 bases). V was shortened by 1 base and J by 1 base, with 13 bases between the two germline ends. The CDR3 contains 15 residues. Germline V gene lookup returns CDR1 DFQATT and CDR2 SNEGSKA (reference sequence). For the CDR3, the DNA is TGCAGTGCTAGAGTGAGGGGTTCAGATAACTATGGCTACACCTTC. It yields the protein CSARVRGSDNYGYTF.

This clonotype was detected a few times. The chain has TRBV25-1 and TRBJ2-3; D gene unclear. The CDR3 has 14 residues. The V gene lost 1 base and the J gene lost 2 bases, with 7 bases spanning the gap. Germline V gives CDR1 MGHDK, CDR2 SYGVNS. In nucleotides, the CDR3 is TGTGCCAGCAGTGAATTCAGAGACACAGATACGCAGTATTTT. Translating gives CASSEFRDTDTQYF.

Comment on this clonotype: The CDR3 does not close with the conserved phenylalanine or tryptophan, likely indicating a read error. The chain combines TRBV9 with TRBJ2-5; maybe TRBD2 (6 bases). V lost 2 bases, J lost 2 bases, and 13 bases lay in between. The V gene's germline CDR1 is SGDLS and CDR2 YYNGEE. CDR3 size: 15 residues. CDR3 DNA: TGTGCCAGCAGCGTGATTAGCGGATTACAAGAGACCCAGTACCTC. The encoded protein is CASSVISGLQETQYL.

This clonotype was counted ten times or more. The rearrangement joins TRBV2 to TRBJ2-6; D unclear. V lost 6 bases and J lost 4, with 4 bases in between. The CDR3 extends over 12 amino acids. Germline-derived CDR1 and CDR2 are SNHLY and FYNNEI. DNA of the CDR3: TGTGCCAGCAGGGAGGGGGCCAACGTCCTGACTTTC. Translated, it gives CASREGANVLTF.

The sample holds many counts of this clonotype. The CDR3 DNA follows: TGTGCCAGCACCCTAAGGACAGCGAACTATGGCTACACCTTC. Translating gives CASTLRTANYGYTF. The rearrangement links TRBV7-2 to TRBJ1-2; D might be TRBD1 (6 bases). Germline V lookup: CDR1 SGHTA, CDR2 FQGNSA. V was cut by 7 bases and J by 2 bases, with 14 bases left in between. The CDR3 runs to 14 residues.

At least ten counts were recorded for this clonotype. The gene calls are TRBV10-3 and TRBJ1-1, with 7 bases aligning to TRBD1. The ends lost 6 bases at V and 10 bases at J; junction bases unmatched: 20. The CDR3 covers 16 residues. In germline, CDR1 is ENHRY, CDR2 SYGVKD. The DNA for the CDR3 is TGTGCCATCAGAGAGGACGGAGGTCGACAGGGCAGGGGAGCTTTCTTT. Protein sequence: CAIREDGGRQGRGAFF.

The chain uses TRBV5-1 and TRBJ1-2; D perhaps matches TRBD1 (6 bases). This CDR3 region has 13 residues. The V gene's germline CDR1 is SGHRS and CDR2 YFSETQ. Trimming pared 3 bases from V and 8 bases from J, leaving 14 bases between. The DNA for the CDR3 is TGCGCCAGCAGCTCCGGACAGTTAGGCGGCTACACCTTC. It is translated as CASSSGQLGGYTF.

The CDR3 coding sequence is TGTGCCAGCAGTGGGACAGATGGGAACATTCAGTACTTC. It encodes CASSGTDGNIQYF. V gene TRBV2 combines with J gene TRBJ2-4; perhaps TRBD1 as D (6 bases). CDR1 SNHLY and CDR2 FYNNEI come from the germline V gene. The CDR3 is 13 residues long. The germline V and J ends were trimmed by 4 bases and 7 bases, with 11 bases remaining between them. The whole variable domain, filled in from reference TRBV2 and TRBJ2-4, reads EPEVTQTPSHQVTQMGQEVILRCVPISNHLYFYWYRQILGQKVEFLVSFYNNEISEKSEIFDDQFSVERPDGSNFTLKIRSTKLEDSAMYFCASSGTDGNIQYFGAGTRLSVL.

This clonotype was observed a few times. J is TRBJ2-1 and V is TRBV7-3; D is perhaps TRBD2 (6 bases). There are 13 residues in the CDR3. Germline loops: CDR1 SGHTA, CDR2 FQGTGA. Trimming shortened V by 4 bases and J by 8 bases, and 12 bases separated the two germline ends. The CDR3 bases are TGTGCCAGCAGCTATCTGGGGGGTGATGAGCAGTTCTTC. It yields the protein CASSYLGGDEQFF.

This clonotype has at least ten counts. The chain employs TRBV19 and TRBJ2-5; D possibly uses TRBD1 or TRBD2 (5 bases each). The germline CDR1 and CDR2 sequences are LNHDA and SQIVND (reference sequence). CDR3 length equals 13 residues. V lost 6 bases and J lost 2, with 10 bases in between. For the CDR3, the DNA is TGTGCCAGTAGCTCGGGGCGACAAGAGACCCAGTACTTC. It yields the protein CASSSGRQETQYF. Combining the CDR3 with reference TRBV19 and TRBJ2-5 gives the whole variable domain DGGITQSPKYLFRKEGQNVTLSCEQNLNHDAMYWYRQDPGQGLRLIYYSQIVNDFQKGDIAEGYSVSREKKESFPLTVTSAQKNPTAFYLCASSSGRQETQYFGPGTRLLVL.

Many counts were recorded for this clonotype. This rearrangement joins TRBV12-3 or TRBV12-4 to TRBJ1-2; no clear D gene. V was shortened by 0 bases and J by 6 bases, with 11 bases between the two germline ends. The CDR3 runs to 14 residues. The CDR3 sequence: CASSLAGGLHGYTF. The CDR3, as DNA: TGTGCCAGCAGTTTAGCAGGAGGGCTCCATGGCTACACCTTC.

The chain links TRBV20-1 to TRBJ2-3, with D tentatively TRBD1 or TRBD2 (6 bases each). CDR3 size: 14 residues. Germline-derived CDR1 and CDR2 are DFQATT and SNEGSKA (reference sequence). The ends were cut back, 7 bases at V and 1 base at J, with 15 bases in the middle. The CDR3 loop reads CSGTGTGGTDTQYF. For the CDR3, the DNA is TGCAGTGGCACAGGGACTGGGGGCACAGATACGCAGTATTTT.

This clonotype was seen only a few times. This rearrangement joins TRBV5-4 to TRBJ2-7, with 11 nucleotides matching TRBD1. The CDR3 totals 20 residues. Germline CDR1 is SGHNT and CDR2 is YYREEE (reference sequence). V gave up 0 bases and J gave up 4 bases; unmatched junction bases: 18. As DNA, the CDR3 is TGTGCCAGCAGCTTGGTCCCCGGGACAGGGGGTAGCCTTTACGGGTACGAGCAGTACTTC. Translating gives CASSLVPGTGGSLYGYEQYF.

The chain is built from TRBV19 and TRBJ1-5; D unclear. Germline lookup yields CDR1 LNHDA and CDR2 SQIVND (reference sequence). The CDR3 consists of 17 residues. The V and J ends lost 3 bases and 5 bases respectively, with 20 bases between them. Here the CDR3 reads CASSIEYGAGLDQPQHF. CDR3 nucleotide sequence: TGTGCCAGTAGTATTGAATATGGTGCAGGCTTGGATCAGCCCCAGCATTTT.

V gene TRBV2 combines with J gene TRBJ2-1, with D possibly TRBD2 on 5 matching bases. The CDR3 extends over 14 amino acids. The V end lost 8 bases, the J end lost 1 base, and 12 bases lay between the germline ends. CDR1 is SNHLY, CDR2 FYNNEI, per germline. CDR3 loop: CASGERGSYNEQFF. The CDR3 nucleotides are TGTGCCAGCGGGGAACGAGGGTCCTACAATGAGCAGTTCTTC.

The rearrangement joins TRBV14 to TRBJ2-7, with D possibly TRBD1 on 6 matching bases. CDR3 length: 16 residues. The V and J ends lost 2 bases and 5 bases respectively, with 19 bases between them. CDR1 and CDR2 from the germline V gene are SGHDN and FVKESK. The CDR3 here is CASSQSDRWKSNEQYF. The DNA for the CDR3 is TGTGCCAGCAGCCAATCCGACAGGTGGAAGAGTAACGAGCAGTACTTC. The full variable domain, rest sourced from reference TRBV14 and TRBJ2-7, is EAGVTQFPSHSVIEKGQTVTLRCDPISGHDNLYWYRRVMGKEIKFLLHFVKESKQDESGMPNNRFLAERTGGTYSTLKVQPAELEDSGVYFCASSQSDRWKSNEQYFGPGTRLTVT.